This is a list of T cell receptor beta chains from one sample in a study of blood T cells in healthy people across ages. TCRdb re-analysed the 5' RACE reads in MiXCR, keeping a single row per CDR3 protein. The table shows some 1,500,000 distinct CDR3 sequences, with approximately 43% occurring only once. The sequencing input was blood. The receptors were sampled from a woman between 18 and 29 years old in good health. Both conserved end residues are trimmed from each CDR3.

v_gene	j_gene	CDR3aa
TRBV4-2	TRBJ2-3	ASSQSEGPLGPDTQY
TRBV18	TRBJ1-5	ASSPDRGRQPQH
TRBV14	TRBJ2-1	ASSQLYRGRSHEQF
TRBV6-4	TRBJ1-2	ASSDSLQGGYT
TRBV12-3/TRBV12-4	TRBJ2-7	ASSSRPRRTGTSGQSSYEQY
TRBV4-1	TRBJ2-2	ASSPSGTPTGELF
TRBV3-1	.	ASSQGPGVYEQY
TRBV28	TRBJ2-5	ASSLLTSRAQETQY
TRBV6-5	TRBJ2-3	ASRGPLGTGTDTQY
TRBV5-6	TRBJ1-2	ASSLDQRQIYGYT
TRBV25-1	.	ASSRTVGGYEQY
TRBV28	TRBJ2-1	ASSYGGTGYNEQF
TRBV2	TRBJ2-7	ASSDSNQVTEQY
TRBV7-2	TRBJ2-3	ASSLSGKRADTQY
TRBV6-2/TRBV6-3	TRBJ2-1	ASRTSGMGLHNEQF
TRBV6-5	TRBJ2-6	ASSSPPVHRSSGANVLT
TRBV4-1	TRBJ1-6	ASSQGRGTDRAPLH
TRBV18	TRBJ1-5	ASSPTLGVSNQPQH
TRBV3-1	TRBJ1-2	ASSLNRGANYGYT
TRBV20-1	TRBJ2-5	SARPADRGYETQY
TRBV5-1	TRBJ2-3	ASSSSGTSTDTQY
TRBV29-1	TRBJ1-5	SVELYRDNQPQH
TRBV13	TRBJ2-3	ASSLVPGMPDTQY
TRBV21-1	TRBJ2-7	ASAPFSSGGYNEQY
TRBV6-5	TRBJ2-7	ASTLAGADEQY
TRBV6-6	TRBJ1-5	ASRDRVLGNQPQH
TRBV24-1	TRBJ2-2	ATGQGVNTGELF
TRBV4-1	TRBJ1-5	ASSQVGGSAYQPQH
TRBV29-1	TRBJ2-3	SVGPLAGGTDTQY
TRBV12-3/TRBV12-4	TRBJ1-6	ASSFPTGPNSPFH
TRBV11-2	TRBJ2-3	ASSLDLWAAGADTQY
TRBV4-3	TRBJ1-2	ASSQDWDSRYGYT
TRBV7-9	TRBJ1-6	ASSLKGGAANSPLH
TRBV6-8	TRBJ2-1	ASSYLQPGQGASGRTYNEQF
TRBV7-9	TRBJ1-2	ASSLEGLSFYGYT
TRBV2	TRBJ2-1	ASSSDRAGFDEQF
TRBV20-1	TRBJ2-1	SAGALSGSFPSSYNEQF
TRBV3-1	TRBJ2-5	ASSQRAAGRKETQY
TRBV7-9	TRBJ1-1	ASSSSDTEAF
TRBV29-1	TRBJ2-1	SVGEREQF
TRBV7-9	TRBJ2-7	ASSLVQESPYEQY